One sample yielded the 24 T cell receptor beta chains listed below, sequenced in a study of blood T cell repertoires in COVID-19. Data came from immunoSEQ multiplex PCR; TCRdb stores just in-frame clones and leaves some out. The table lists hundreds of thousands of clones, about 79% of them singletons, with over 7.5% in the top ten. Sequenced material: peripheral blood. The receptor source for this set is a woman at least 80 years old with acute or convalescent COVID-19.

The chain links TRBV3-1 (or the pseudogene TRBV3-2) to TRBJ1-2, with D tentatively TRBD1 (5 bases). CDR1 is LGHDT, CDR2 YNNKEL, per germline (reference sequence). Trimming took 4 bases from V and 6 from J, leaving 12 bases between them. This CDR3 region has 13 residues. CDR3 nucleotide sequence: TGTGCCAGCAGCCCCAGGGAAAGAGATGGCTACACCTTC. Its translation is CASSPRERDGYTF.

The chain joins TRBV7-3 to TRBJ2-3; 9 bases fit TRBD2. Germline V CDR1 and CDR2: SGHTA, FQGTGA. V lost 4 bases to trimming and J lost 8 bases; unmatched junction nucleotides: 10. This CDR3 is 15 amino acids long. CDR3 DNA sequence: TGTGCCAGCAGCTCAAGCGGGGGGCCCGGGGGTACGCAGTATTTT. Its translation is CASSSSGGPGGTQYF.

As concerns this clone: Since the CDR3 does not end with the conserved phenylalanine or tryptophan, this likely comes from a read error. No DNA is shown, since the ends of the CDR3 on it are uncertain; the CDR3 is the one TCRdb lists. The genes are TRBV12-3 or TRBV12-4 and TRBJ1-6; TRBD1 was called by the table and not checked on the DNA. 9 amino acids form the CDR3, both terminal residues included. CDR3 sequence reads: CASREGARV.

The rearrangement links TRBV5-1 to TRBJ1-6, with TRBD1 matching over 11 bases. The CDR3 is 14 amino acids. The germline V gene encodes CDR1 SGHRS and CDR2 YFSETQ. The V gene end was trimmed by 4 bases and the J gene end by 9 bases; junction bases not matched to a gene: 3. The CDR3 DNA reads TGCGCCAGCAGCCCAGGGACAGGGGGTTCACCCCTCCACTTT. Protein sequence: CASSPGTGGSPLHF.

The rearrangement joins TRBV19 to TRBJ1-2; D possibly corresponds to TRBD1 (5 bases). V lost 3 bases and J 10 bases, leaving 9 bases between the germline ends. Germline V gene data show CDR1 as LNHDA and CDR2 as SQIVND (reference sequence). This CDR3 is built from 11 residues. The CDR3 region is CASSIQGFYTF. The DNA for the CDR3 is TGTGCCAGTAGTATCCAGGGATTCTACACCTTC.

CDR3 bases: TGTGCCAGCAGTTTGGTGACAGGGGGCTCAGAACAGCCCCAGCATTTT. As protein: CASSLVTGGSEQPQHF. The rearrangement links TRBV6-2 or TRBV6-3 to TRBJ1-5, with 10 bases that match TRBD1. The junction had 10 bases not matched to a gene; V was cut back by 4 bases and J by 7 bases. The length of the CDR3 is 16 residues. Germline V gene sequence: CDR1 MNHEY, CDR2 SVGEGT.

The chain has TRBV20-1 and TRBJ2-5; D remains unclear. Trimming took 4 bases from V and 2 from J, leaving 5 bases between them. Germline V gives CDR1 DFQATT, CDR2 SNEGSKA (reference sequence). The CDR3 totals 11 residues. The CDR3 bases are TGCAGTGCTATACGGCAAGAGACCCAGTACTTC. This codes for CSAIRQETQYF.

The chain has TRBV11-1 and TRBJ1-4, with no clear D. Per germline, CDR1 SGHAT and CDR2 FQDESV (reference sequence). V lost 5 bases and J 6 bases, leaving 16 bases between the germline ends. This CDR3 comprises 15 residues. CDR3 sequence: CASSPGPGKDEKLFF. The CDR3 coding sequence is TGTGCCAGCAGCCCTGGGCCGGGGAAGGATGAAAAACTGTTTTTT.

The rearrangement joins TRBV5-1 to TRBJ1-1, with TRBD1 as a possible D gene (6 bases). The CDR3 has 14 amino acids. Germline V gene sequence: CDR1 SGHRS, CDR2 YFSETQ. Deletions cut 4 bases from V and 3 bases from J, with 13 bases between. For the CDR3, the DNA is TGCGCCAGCAGCCGTACAGGGTCCTACACTGAAGCTTTCTTT. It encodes CASSRTGSYTEAFF.

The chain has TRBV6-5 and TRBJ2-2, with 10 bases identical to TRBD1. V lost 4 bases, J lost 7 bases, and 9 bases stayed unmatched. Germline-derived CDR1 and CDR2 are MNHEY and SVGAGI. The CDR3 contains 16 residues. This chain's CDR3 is CASSSKGTGVVGELFF. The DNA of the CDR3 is TGTGCCAGCAGTTCCAAGGGGACAGGGGTAGTCGGGGAGCTGTTTTTT.

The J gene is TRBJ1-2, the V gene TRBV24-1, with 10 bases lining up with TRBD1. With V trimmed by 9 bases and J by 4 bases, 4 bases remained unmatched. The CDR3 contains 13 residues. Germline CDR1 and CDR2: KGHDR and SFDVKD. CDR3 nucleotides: TGTGCCACCCGGGGGACAGGGGCCTATGGCTACACCTTC. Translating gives CATRGTGAYGYTF.

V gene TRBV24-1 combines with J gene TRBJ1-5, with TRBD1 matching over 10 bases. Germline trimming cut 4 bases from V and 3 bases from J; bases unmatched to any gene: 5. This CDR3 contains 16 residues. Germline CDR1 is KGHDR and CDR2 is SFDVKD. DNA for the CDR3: TGTGCCACCAGTGAGGCGACAGGGGGCCTCAATCAGCCCCAGCATTTT. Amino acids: CATSEATGGLNQPQHF.

The CDR3: CASSFSGGRNEQFF. CDR3 bases: TGTGCTAGCTCCTTCTCGGGGGGCCGGAATGAGCAGTTCTTC. The gene calls are TRBV12-5 and TRBJ2-1, with D maybe TRBD2 (7 bases). V was cut by 9 bases and J by 7 bases, with 19 bases left in between. The CDR3 totals 14 residues. Germline loops: CDR1 LGHNT, CDR2 FRNRAP.

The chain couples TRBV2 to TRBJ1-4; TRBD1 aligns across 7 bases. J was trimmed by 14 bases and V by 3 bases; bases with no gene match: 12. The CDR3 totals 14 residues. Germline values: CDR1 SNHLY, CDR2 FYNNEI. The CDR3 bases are TGTGCCAGCAGTGAGGTGGACAGGCCTGTGGGGCTGTTTTTT. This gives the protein CASSEVDRPVGLFF.

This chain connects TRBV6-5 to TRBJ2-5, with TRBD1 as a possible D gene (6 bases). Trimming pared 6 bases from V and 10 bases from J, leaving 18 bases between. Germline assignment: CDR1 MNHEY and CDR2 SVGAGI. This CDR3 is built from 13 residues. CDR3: CASSWNEGGSQYF. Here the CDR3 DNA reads TGTGCCAGCAGCTGGAACGAAGGGGGAAGCCAGTACTTC.

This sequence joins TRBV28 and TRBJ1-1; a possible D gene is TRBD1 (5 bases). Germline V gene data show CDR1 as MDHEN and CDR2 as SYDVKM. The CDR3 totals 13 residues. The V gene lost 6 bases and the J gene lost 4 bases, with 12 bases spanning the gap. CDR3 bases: TGTGCCAGCAGACGGGGGATCGGCACTGAAGCTTTCTTT. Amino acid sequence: CASRRGIGTEAFF. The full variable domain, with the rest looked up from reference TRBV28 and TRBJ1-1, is DVKVTQSSRYLVKRTGEKVFLECVQDMDHENMFWYRQDPGLGLRLIYFSYDVKMKEKGDIPEGYSVSREKKERFSLILESASTNQTSMYLCASRRGIGTEAFFGQGTRLTVV.

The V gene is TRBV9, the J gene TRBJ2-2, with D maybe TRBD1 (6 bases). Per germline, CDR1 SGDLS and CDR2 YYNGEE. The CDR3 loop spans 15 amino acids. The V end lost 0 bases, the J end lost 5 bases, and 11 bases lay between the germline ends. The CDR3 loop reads CASSVGTGITGELFF. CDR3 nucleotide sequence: TGTGCCAGCAGCGTAGGAACAGGGATAACCGGGGAGCTGTTTTTT. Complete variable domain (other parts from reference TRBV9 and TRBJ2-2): DSGVTQTPKHLITATGQRVTLRCSPRSGDLSVYWYQQSLDQGLQFLIQYYNGEERAKGNILERFSAQQFPDLHSELNLSSLELGDSALYFCASSVGTGITGELFFGEGSRLTVL.

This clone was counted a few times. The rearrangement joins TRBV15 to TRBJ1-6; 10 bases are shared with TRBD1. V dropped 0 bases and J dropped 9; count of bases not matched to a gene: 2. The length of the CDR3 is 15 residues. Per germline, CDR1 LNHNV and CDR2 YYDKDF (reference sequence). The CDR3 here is CATSREGQGFSPLHF. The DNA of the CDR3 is TGTGCCACCAGCAGAGAGGGACAGGGGTTTTCACCCCTCCACTTT.

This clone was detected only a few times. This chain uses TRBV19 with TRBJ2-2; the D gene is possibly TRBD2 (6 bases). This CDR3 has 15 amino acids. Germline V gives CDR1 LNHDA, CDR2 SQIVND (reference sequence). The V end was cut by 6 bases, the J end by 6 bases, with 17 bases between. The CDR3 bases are TGTGCCAGTAGGGGGCGGGGCGATACCGCCGGGGAGCTGTTTTTT. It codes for CASRGRGDTAGELFF.

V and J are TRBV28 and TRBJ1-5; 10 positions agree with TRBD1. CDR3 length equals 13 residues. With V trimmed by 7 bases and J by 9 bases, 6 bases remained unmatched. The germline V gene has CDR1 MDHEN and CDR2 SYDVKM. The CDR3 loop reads CASIRDRGRPQHF. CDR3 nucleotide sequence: TGTGCCAGCATCAGGGACAGGGGTCGGCCCCAGCATTTT.

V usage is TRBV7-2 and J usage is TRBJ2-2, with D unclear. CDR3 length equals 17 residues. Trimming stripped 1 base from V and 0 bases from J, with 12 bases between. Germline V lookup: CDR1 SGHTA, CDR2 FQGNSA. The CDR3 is CASSLGLGGSNTGELFF. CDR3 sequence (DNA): TGTGCCAGCAGCTTAGGCCTAGGCGGCTCGAACACCGGGGAGCTGTTTTTT.

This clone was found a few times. The CDR3 sequence is CASSQSLHRGTGELFF. CDR3 nucleotide sequence: TGCGCCAGCAGTCAATCTCTGCACCGGGGCACCGGGGAGCTGTTTTTT. The J gene is TRBJ2-2, the V gene TRBV23-1, with a tentative D call TRBD2 (5 bases). TRBV23-1 is assigned to the ORF class and has an uncertain function. The CDR3 covers 16 residues. V lost 0 bases and J 4 bases, leaving 12 bases between the germline ends.

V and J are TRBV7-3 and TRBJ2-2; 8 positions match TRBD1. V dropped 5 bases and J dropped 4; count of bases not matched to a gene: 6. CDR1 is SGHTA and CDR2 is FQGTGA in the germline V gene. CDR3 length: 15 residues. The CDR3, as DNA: TGTGCCAGCAGCCCGACAGGGGTGAGCACCGGGGAGCTGTTTTTT. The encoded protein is CASSPTGVSTGELFF.

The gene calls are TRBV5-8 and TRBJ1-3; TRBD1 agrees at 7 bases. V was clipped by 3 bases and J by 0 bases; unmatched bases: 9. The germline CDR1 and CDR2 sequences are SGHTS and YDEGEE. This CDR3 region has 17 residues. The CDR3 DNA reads TGTGCCAGCAGCTACAGGACAGGACCGAGCTCTGGAAACACCATATATTTT. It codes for CASSYRTGPSSGNTIYF.